This T cell receptor (beta chain) was sequenced during a study of blood T cell repertoires in COVID-19. Sequencing used immunoSEQ multiplex PCR; TCRdb keeps in-frame clones, though not all of them. The table records some 250,000 clones, 70% to 90% of them present only once. The sequence was obtained from a woman in her 30s with acute or convalescent COVID-19. The sequenced sample consisted of peripheral blood.

The CDR3 DNA reads as TGCGCCAGCAGCTTCCAGGGGGAAGAACTGTTTTTT. This gives the protein CASSFQGEELFF. J is TRBJ1-4 and V is TRBV5-1, with 7 bases lining up with TRBD1. V shed 2 bases and J 12 bases; nucleotides not matched to a gene: 4. The CDR3 runs 12 residues. Germline V lookup: CDR1 SGHRS, CDR2 YFSETQ.